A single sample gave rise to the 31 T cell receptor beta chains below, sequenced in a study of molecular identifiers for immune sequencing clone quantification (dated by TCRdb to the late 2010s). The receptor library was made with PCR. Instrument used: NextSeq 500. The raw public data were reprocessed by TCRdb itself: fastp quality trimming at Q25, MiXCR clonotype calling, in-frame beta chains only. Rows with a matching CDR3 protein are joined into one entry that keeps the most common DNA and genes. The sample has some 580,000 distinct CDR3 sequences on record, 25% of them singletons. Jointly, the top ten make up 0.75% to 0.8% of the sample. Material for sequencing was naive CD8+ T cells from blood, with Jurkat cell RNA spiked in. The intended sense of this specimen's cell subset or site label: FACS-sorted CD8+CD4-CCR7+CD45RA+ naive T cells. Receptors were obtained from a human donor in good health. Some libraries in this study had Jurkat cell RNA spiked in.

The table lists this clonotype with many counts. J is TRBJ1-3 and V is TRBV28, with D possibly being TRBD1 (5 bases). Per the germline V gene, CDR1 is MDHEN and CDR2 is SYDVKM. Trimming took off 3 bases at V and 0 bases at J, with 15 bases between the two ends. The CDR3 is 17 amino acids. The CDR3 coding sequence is TGTGCCAGCAGTTTGTCACTGACAGCAAGCTCTGGAAACACCATATATTTT. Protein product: CASSLSLTASSGNTIYF.

CDR3 region: CASSIDLGTANEQFF. The DNA of the CDR3 is TGTGCCAGTAGTATAGATTTGGGGACAGCTAATGAGCAGTTCTTC. This chain connects TRBV19 to TRBJ2-1; 7 nucleotides line up with TRBD1. CDR3 size: 15 residues. V dropped 0 bases and J dropped 7; count of bases not matched to a gene: 6. Germline values: CDR1 LNHDA, CDR2 SQIVND (reference sequence).

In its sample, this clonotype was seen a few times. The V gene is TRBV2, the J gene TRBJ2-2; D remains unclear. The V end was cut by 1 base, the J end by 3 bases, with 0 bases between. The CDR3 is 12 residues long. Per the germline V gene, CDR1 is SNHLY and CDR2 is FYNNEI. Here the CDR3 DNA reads TGTGCCAGCAGTGAAGACACCGGGGAGCTGTTTTTT. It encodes CASSEDTGELFF.

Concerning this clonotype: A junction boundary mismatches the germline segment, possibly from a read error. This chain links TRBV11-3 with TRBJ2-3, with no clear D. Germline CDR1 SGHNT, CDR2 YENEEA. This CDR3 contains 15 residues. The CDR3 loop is CASCFSSYSTDTQYF. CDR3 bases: TGTGCCAGCTGCTTTTCCAGCTATAGCACAGATACGCAGTATTTT.

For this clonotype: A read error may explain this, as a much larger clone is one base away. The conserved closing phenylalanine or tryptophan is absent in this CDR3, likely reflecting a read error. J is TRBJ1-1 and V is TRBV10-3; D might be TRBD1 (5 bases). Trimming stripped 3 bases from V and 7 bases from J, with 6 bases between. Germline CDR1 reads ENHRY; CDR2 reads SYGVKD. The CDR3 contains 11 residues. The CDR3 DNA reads TGTGCCATCAGTGAAGGGGTTGAAGCTTTCTCT. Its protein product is CAISEGVEAFS.

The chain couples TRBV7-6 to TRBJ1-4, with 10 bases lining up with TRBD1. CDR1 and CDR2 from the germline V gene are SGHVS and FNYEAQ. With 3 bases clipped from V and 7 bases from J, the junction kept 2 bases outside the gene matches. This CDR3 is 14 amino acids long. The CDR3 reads CASSLTGGVEKLFF. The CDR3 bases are TGTGCCAGCAGCTTGACAGGGGGCGTTGAAAAACTGTTTTTT. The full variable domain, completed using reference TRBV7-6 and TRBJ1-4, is GAGVSQSPRYKVTKRGQDVALRCDPISGHVSLYWYRQALGQGPEFLTYFNYEAQQDKSGLPNDRFSAERPEGSISTLTIQRTEQRDSAMYRCASSLTGGVEKLFFGSGTQLSVL.

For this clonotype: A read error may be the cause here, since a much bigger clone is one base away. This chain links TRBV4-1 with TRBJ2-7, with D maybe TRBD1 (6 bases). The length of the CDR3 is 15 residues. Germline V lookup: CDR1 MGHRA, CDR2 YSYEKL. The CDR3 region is CARSPTLDRGYEQYF. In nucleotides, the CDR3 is TGCGCCCGCAGCCCGACCTTGGACAGAGGCTACGAGCAGTACTTC.

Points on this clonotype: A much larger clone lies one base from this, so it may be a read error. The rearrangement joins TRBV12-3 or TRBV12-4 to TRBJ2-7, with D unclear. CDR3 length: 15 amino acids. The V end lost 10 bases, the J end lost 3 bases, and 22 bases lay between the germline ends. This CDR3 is CANSPFGLGFYEQYF. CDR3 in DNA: TGTGCCAACAGCCCATTTGGCCTAGGGTTCTACGAGCAGTACTTC.

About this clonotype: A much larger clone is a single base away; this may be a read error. The CDR3 DNA is TGTGCCAGCAGGTTACAGGGAACAACTAATGAAAAACTGTTTTTT. Protein sequence: CASRLQGTTNEKLFF. The chain uses TRBV27 and TRBJ1-4; TRBD1 might be the D (6 bases). Trimming stripped 6 bases from V and 0 bases from J, with 11 bases between. CDR1 is MNHEY and CDR2 is SMNVEV in the germline V gene (reference sequence). The length of the CDR3 is 15 residues.

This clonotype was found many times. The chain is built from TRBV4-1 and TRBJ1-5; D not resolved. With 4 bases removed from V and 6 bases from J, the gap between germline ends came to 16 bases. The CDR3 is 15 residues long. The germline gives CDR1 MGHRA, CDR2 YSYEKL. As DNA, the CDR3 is TGCGCCAGCAGCCCCAGCTCTACTGGCGGTCAGCCCCAGCATTTT. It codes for CASSPSSTGGQPQHF.

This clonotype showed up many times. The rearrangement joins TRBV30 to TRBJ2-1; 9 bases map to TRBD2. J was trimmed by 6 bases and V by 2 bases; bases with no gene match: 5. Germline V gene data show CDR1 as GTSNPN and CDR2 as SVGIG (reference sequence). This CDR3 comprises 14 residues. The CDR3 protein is CAWSWASGANEQFF. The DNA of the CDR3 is TGTGCCTGGAGTTGGGCTAGCGGGGCCAATGAGCAGTTCTTC.

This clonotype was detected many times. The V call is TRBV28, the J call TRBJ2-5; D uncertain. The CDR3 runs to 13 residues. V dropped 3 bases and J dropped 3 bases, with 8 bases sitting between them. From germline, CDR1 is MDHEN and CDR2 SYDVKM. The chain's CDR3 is CASSLGREETQYF. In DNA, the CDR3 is TGTGCCAGCAGTTTGGGCCGAGAAGAGACCCAGTACTTC.

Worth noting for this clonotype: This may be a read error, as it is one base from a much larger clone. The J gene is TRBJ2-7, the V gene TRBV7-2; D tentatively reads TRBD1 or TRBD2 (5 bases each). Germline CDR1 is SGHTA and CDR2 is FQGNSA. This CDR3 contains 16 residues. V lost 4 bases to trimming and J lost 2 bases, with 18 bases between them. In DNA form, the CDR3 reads TGTGCCAGCAGCTCCCCGCACGGGGCAGAAGCCTACGAGCAGTACTTC. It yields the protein CASSSPHGAEAYEQYF.

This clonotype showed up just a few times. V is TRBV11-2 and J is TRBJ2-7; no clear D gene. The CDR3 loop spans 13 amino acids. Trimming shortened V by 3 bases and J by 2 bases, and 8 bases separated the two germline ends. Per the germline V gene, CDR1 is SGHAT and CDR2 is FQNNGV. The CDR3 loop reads CASSFSRTYEQYF. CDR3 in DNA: TGTGCCAGCAGCTTTTCACGGACCTACGAGCAGTACTTC.

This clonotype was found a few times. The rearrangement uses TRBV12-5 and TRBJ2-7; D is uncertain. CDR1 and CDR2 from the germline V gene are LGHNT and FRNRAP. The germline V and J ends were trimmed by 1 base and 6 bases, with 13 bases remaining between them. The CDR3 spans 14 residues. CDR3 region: CASGLEAMGFEQYF. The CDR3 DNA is TGTGCTAGTGGTTTGGAAGCAATGGGTTTCGAGCAGTACTTC.

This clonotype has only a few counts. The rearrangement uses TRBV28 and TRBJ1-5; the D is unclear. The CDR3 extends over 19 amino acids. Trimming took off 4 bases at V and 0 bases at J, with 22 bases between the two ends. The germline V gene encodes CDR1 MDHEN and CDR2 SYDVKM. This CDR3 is CASSSPLVVGDNSNQPQHF. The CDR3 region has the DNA TGTGCCAGCAGTTCCCCTCTAGTGGTAGGAGACAATAGCAATCAGCCCCAGCATTTT. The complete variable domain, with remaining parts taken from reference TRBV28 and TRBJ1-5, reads DVKVTQSSRYLVKRTGEKVFLECVQDMDHENMFWYRQDPGLGLRLIYFSYDVKMKEKGDIPEGYSVSREKKERFSLILESASTNQTSMYLCASSSPLVVGDNSNQPQHFGDGTRLSIL.

CDR3 sequence reads: CASMDVAVANVLTF. CDR3 nucleotides: TGTGCCTCTATGGACGTCGCCGTGGCCAACGTCCTGACTTTC. V gene TRBV30 combines with J gene TRBJ2-6; D gene unclear. Trimming shortened V by 7 bases and J by 6 bases, and 16 bases separated the two germline ends. Germline assignment: CDR1 GTSNPN and CDR2 SVGIG (reference sequence). This CDR3 is 14 amino acids long.

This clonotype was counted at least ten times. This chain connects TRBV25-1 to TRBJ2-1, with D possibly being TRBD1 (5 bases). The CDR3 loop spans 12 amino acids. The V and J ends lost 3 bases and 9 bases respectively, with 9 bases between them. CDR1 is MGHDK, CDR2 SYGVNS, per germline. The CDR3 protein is CASSEQTAEQFF. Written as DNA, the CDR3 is TGTGCCAGCAGTGAGCAGACAGCTGAGCAGTTCTTC.

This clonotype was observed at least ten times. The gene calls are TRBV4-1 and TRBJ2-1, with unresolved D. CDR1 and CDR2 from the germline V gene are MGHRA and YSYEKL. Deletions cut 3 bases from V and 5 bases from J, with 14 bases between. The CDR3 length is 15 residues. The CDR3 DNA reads TGCGCCAGCAGCCATCTGGTGGTGCAGGACAATGAGCAGTTCTTC. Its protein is CASSHLVVQDNEQFF.

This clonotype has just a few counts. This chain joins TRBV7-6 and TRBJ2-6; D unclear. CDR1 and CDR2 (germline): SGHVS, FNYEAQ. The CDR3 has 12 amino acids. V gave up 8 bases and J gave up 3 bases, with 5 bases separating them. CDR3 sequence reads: CASADGANVLTF. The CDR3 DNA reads TGTGCCAGCGCAGATGGGGCCAACGTCCTGACTTTC.

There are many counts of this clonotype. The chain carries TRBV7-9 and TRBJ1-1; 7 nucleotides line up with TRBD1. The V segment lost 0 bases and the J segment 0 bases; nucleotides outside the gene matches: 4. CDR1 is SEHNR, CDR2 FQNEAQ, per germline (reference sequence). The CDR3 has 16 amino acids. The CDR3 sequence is CASSLAGGVLNTEAFF. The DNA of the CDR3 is TGTGCCAGCAGCTTAGCAGGGGGCGTTTTGAACACTGAAGCTTTCTTT.

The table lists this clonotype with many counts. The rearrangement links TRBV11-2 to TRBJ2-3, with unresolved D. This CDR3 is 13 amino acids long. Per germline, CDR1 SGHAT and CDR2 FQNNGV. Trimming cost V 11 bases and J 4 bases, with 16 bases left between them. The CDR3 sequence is CAVTTAVADTQYF. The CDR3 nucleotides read TGTGCCGTTACAACCGCGGTGGCAGATACGCAGTATTTT.

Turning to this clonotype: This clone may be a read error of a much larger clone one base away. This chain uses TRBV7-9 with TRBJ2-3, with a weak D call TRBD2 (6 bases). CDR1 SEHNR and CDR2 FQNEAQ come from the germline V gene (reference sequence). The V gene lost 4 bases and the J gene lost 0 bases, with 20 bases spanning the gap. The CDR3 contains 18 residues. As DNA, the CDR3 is TGTGCCAGCAGCTCAGCCACGGACTATTCGACTAGCACAGATACGCAGTATTTT. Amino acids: CASSSATDYSTSTDTQYF.

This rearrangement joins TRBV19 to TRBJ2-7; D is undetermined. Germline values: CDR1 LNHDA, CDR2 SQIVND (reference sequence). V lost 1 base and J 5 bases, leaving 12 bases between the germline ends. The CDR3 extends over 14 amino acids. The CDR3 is CASSIGRRMDEQYF. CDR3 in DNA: TGTGCCAGTAGTATAGGCAGACGAATGGACGAGCAGTACTTC.

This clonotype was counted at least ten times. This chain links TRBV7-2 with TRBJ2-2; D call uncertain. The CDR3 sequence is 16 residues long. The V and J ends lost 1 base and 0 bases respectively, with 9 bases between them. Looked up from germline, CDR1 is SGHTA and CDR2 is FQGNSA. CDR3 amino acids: CASSLGWSANTGELFF. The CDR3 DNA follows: TGTGCCAGCAGCTTAGGGTGGAGCGCGAACACCGGGGAGCTGTTTTTT.

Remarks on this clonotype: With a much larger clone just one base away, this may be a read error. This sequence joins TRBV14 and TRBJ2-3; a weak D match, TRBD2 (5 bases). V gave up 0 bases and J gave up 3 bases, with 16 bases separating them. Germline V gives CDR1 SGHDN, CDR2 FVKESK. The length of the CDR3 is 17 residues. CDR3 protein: CASSQEDPAAFTDTQYF. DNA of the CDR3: TGTGCCAGCAGCCAAGAAGATCCAGCGGCTTTTACAGATACGCAGTATTTT.

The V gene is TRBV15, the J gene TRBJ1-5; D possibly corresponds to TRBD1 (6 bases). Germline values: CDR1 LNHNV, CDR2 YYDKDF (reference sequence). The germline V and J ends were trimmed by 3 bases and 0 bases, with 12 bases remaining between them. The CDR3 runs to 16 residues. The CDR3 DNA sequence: TGTGCCACCAGCAGCCAGACAGGCTATAGCAATCAGCCCCAGCATTTT. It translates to CATSSQTGYSNQPQHF.

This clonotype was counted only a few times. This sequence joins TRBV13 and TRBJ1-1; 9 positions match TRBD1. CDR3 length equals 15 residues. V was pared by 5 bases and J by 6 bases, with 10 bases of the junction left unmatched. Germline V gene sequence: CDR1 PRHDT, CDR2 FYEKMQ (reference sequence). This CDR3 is CASSTGTGNGPEAFF. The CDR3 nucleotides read TGTGCCAGCAGCACAGGGACAGGGAACGGCCCTGAAGCTTTCTTT.

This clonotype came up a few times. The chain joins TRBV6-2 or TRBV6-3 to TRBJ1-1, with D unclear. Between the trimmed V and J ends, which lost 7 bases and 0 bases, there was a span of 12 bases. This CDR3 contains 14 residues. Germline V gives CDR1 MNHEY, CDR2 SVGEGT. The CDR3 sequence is CASTLWSVNTEAFF. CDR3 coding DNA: TGTGCCAGCACCCTGTGGTCTGTGAACACTGAAGCTTTCTTT.

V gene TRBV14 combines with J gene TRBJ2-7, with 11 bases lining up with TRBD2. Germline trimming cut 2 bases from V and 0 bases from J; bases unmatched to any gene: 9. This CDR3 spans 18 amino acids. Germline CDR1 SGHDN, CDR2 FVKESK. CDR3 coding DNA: TGTGCCAGCAGCCAACTAACTAGCGGGAGCTCTCTCTCCTACGAGCAGTACTTC. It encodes CASSQLTSGSSLSYEQYF.

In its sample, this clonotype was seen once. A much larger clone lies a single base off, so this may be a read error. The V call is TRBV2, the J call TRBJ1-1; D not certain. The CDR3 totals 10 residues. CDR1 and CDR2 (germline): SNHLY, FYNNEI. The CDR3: CASIHTEPFF. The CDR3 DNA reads TGTGCCAGCATCCACACTGAACCTTTCTTT.